These 29 T cell receptor beta chains came from one sample sequenced in a study of T cell responses to AZD1222 COVID-19 vaccine. TCRdb's table, derived via immunoSEQ multiplex PCR, lists solely in-frame clones and lacks some. The data hold around 140,000 clones, with approximately 94% observed a single time. The sequences come from peripheral blood, collected on day 0 of AZD1222 vaccination. These receptor sequences come from an adult in good health.

V is TRBV18 and J is TRBJ1-1; D may be TRBD1 (5 bases). V gave up 3 bases and J gave up 12 bases, with 14 bases separating them. The CDR3 contains 12 residues. CDR1 is KGHSH, CDR2 LQKENI, per germline. The CDR3: CASSPPLGGTFF. CDR3 nucleotide sequence: TGTGCCAGCTCACCCCCTTTGGGGGGGACTTTCTTT.

J is TRBJ2-5 and V is TRBV5-4; the D is unclear. The CDR3 loop spans 14 amino acids. Germline assignment: CDR1 SGHNT and CDR2 YYREEE (reference sequence). V lost 4 bases to trimming and J lost 5 bases, with 15 bases between them. The CDR3 sequence is CASSPVSMVETQYF. CDR3 coding DNA: TGTGCCAGCAGCCCCGTCAGCATGGTCGAGACCCAGTACTTC.

This chain uses TRBV11-3 with TRBJ2-2; no clear D. V was cut by 0 bases and J by 4 bases, with 3 bases left in between. Germline assignment: CDR1 SGHNT and CDR2 YENEEA. This CDR3 contains 13 residues. For the CDR3, the DNA is TGTGCCAGCAGCTTAGACAGCACCGGGGAGCTGTTTTTT. This gives the protein CASSLDSTGELFF.

V gene TRBV2 combines with J gene TRBJ1-6, with D perhaps matching TRBD1 (5 bases). The CDR3 is 15 residues long. V lost 3 bases to trimming and J lost 6 bases, with 12 bases between them. Germline loops: CDR1 SNHLY, CDR2 FYNNEI. CDR3 in amino acids: CASSEVQAINSPLHF. DNA for the CDR3: TGTGCCAGCAGTGAGGTACAGGCGATTAATTCACCCCTCCACTTT.

The V call is TRBV7-3, the J call TRBJ2-2; the D gene is possibly TRBD1 (6 bases). Germline V gene lookup returns CDR1 SGHTA and CDR2 FQGTGA. Trimming stripped 6 bases from V and 7 bases from J, with 15 bases between. This CDR3 spans 14 amino acids. The CDR3 sequence: CASSSGVSGGELFF. The CDR3 DNA sequence: TGTGCCAGCAGTTCAGGGGTGTCGGGCGGGGAGCTGTTTTTT.

The chain recombines TRBV2 with TRBJ1-6; a weak D match, TRBD1 (5 bases). The CDR3 consists of 13 residues. Germline V lookup: CDR1 SNHLY, CDR2 FYNNEI. Trimming cost V 10 bases and J 3 bases, with 10 bases left between them. This chain's CDR3 is CATGTLYNSPLHF. For the CDR3, the DNA is TGTGCCACCGGGACCCTCTATAATTCACCCCTCCACTTT.

This sequence joins TRBV3-1 (or the pseudogene TRBV3-2) and TRBJ2-1; TRBD2 matches at 13 bases. CDR3 size: 15 residues. V shed 5 bases and J 9 bases; nucleotides not matched to a gene: 7. The germline CDR1 and CDR2 sequences are LGHDT and YNNKEL (reference sequence). The CDR3 reads CASSFRTSGGAEQFF. CDR3 sequence (DNA): TGTGCCAGCAGCTTTAGGACTAGCGGGGGTGCTGAGCAGTTCTTC.

The chain joins TRBV30 to TRBJ2-3; TRBD1 agrees at 9 bases. In germline, CDR1 is GTSNPN, CDR2 SVGIG (reference sequence). The CDR3 has 15 residues. The junction had 4 bases not matched to a gene; V was cut back by 0 bases and J by 3 bases. The DNA of the CDR3 is TGTGCCTGGAGTGTACAGGGGGCTGGAACAGATACGCAGTATTTT. It codes for CAWSVQGAGTDTQYF.

V is TRBV21-1 and J is TRBJ1-5. TRBV21-1 constitutes a pseudogene. The CDR3 spans 15 residues. The CDR3 here is CASSKRGIGGLPQHF. CDR3 DNA: TGTGCCAGCAGCAAAAGGGGAATAGGAGGATTGCCCCAGCATTTT.

This chain links TRBV7-8 with TRBJ2-1; 7 bases fit TRBD2. Germline CDR1 SGHVS, CDR2 FQNEAQ. Germline trimming cut 5 bases from V and 8 bases from J; bases unmatched to any gene: 15. CDR3 length equals 16 residues. The CDR3 DNA is TGTGCCAGCAGCCCAGCGGGGTTCCAGGGTCTCCATGAGCAGTTCTTC. This translates into CASSPAGFQGLHEQFF. Filled out from reference TRBV7-8 and TRBJ2-1, the complete variable domain reads GAGVSQSPRYKVAKRGQDVALRCDPISGHVSLFWYQQALGQGPEFLTYFQNEAQLDKSGLPSDRFFAERPEGSVSTLKIQRTQQEDSAVYLCASSPAGFQGLHEQFFGPGTRLTVL.

The rearrangement uses TRBV9 and TRBJ2-2, with 9 bases matching TRBD1. The length of the CDR3 is 16 residues. Trimming at V came to 3 bases and at J to 1 base, leaving 4 bases not matched to a gene. Looked up from germline, CDR1 is SGDLS and CDR2 is YYNGEE. The CDR3 loop reads CASSDPGQGNTGELFF. The CDR3 DNA follows: TGTGCCAGCAGCGACCCGGGACAGGGGAACACCGGGGAGCTGTTTTTT.

The chain is built from TRBV27 and TRBJ2-6, with D possibly matching TRBD2 (7 bases). CDR3 length: 16 amino acids. Germline V gene lookup returns CDR1 MNHEY and CDR2 SMNVEV (reference sequence). V was trimmed by 3 bases and J by 4 bases, leaving 13 bases between them. CDR3 amino acids: CASSFGGGSGANVLTF. Here the CDR3 DNA reads TGTGCCAGCAGTTTCGGCGGGGGCTCAGGGGCCAACGTCCTGACTTTC.

This chain uses TRBV28 with TRBJ1-1; D is unresolved. Germline V gene lookup returns CDR1 MDHEN and CDR2 SYDVKM. This CDR3 region has 14 residues. The V end was cut by 6 bases, the J end by 2 bases, with 13 bases between. CDR3 residues: CASSWEQLNTEAFF. CDR3 coding DNA: TGTGCCAGCAGCTGGGAGCAGCTCAACACTGAAGCTTTCTTT.

The chain is built from TRBV21-1 and TRBJ2-7. TRBV21-1 is marked as a pseudogene. The CDR3 runs 16 residues. CDR3: CASSKCPGPPPYEQYF. The CDR3 DNA is TGTGCCAGCAGCAAATGCCCGGGACCTCCTCCCTACGAGCAGTACTTC.

This clone was detected once. This chain joins TRBV5-1 and TRBJ1-1; D is undetermined. The CDR3 is made up of 13 amino acids. Looked up from germline, CDR1 is SGHRS and CDR2 is YFSETQ. The V end was cut by 3 bases, the J end by 1 base, with 7 bases between. As DNA, the CDR3 is TGCGCCAGCAGCTCGTACGGGAACACTGAAGCTTTCTTT. Translating gives CASSSYGNTEAFF.

This clone was recorded only once. The chain carries TRBV29-1 and TRBJ1-3; 11 nucleotides align to TRBD1. V shed 5 bases, J shed 0 bases, and the junction held 6 bases outside the gene matches. From germline, CDR1 is SQVTM and CDR2 ANQGSEA. The CDR3 runs 16 residues. CDR3 in amino acids: CSVLGQGASSGNTIYF. CDR3 in DNA: TGCAGCGTTCTCGGACAGGGGGCGAGCTCTGGAAACACCATATATTTT.

The chain combines TRBV11-3 with TRBJ1-6, with 8 bases fitting TRBD1. J gave up 10 bases and V 3 bases, and 2 bases lay outside the gene matches. Germline-derived CDR1 and CDR2 are SGHNT and YENEEA. CDR3 length: 13 residues. The CDR3 spells CASSFGQGSPLHF. The CDR3 DNA reads as TGTGCCAGCAGCTTCGGACAGGGATCACCCCTCCACTTT. Drawing the rest from reference TRBV11-3 and TRBJ1-6, the complete variable domain is EAGVVQSPRYKIIEKKQPVAFWCNPISGHNTLYWYLQNLGQGPELLIRYENEEAVDDSQLPKDRFSAERLKGVDSTLKIQPAELGDSAVYLCASSFGQGSPLHFGNGTRLTVT.

This chain connects TRBV7-3 to TRBJ2-1, with TRBD1 matching over 11 bases. CDR3 length equals 14 residues. CDR1 is SGHTA, CDR2 FQGTGA, per germline. The V and J ends lost 5 bases and 9 bases, in that order; junction bases with no gene match: 6. The CDR3 is CASSRDRGTSEQFF. The CDR3 DNA sequence: TGTGCCAGCAGCCGGGACAGGGGGACGAGTGAGCAGTTCTTC.

The rearrangement joins TRBV7-2 to TRBJ2-3, with TRBD2 matching 10 bases. The ends lost 3 bases at V and 5 bases at J; junction bases unmatched: 2. The CDR3 runs to 14 residues. Germline V gene data show CDR1 as SGHTA and CDR2 as FQGNSA. The CDR3 protein is CASSFGLAVDTQYF. CDR3 nucleotides: TGTGCCAGCAGCTTTGGACTAGCGGTAGATACGCAGTATTTT.

This clone showed up just once. V is TRBV7-8 and J is TRBJ2-5; 10 bases are a match to TRBD2. Germline CDR1 reads SGHVS; CDR2 reads FQNEAQ. V trimming: 5 bases; J trimming: 1 base; junction bases outside the gene matches: 10. The length of the CDR3 is 17 residues. The CDR3 here is CASSLRVGLAVQETQYF. The CDR3 DNA is TGTGCCAGCAGCCTCCGTGTAGGACTAGCGGTCCAAGAGACCCAGTACTTC.

This clone was found once. This sequence joins TRBV19 and TRBJ2-1, with D possibly being TRBD1 (8 bases). With 7 bases removed from V and 3 bases from J, the gap between germline ends came to 16 bases. Germline lookup yields CDR1 LNHDA and CDR2 SQIVND (reference sequence). This CDR3 is 15 amino acids long. The DNA of the CDR3 is TGTGCCAGTAACCCACAGGGGGGGGTCTACAATGAGCAGTTCTTC. Translating gives CASNPQGGVYNEQFF.

This chain joins TRBV28 and TRBJ1-1, with D possibly matching TRBD1 (5 bases). The germline gives CDR1 MDHEN, CDR2 SYDVKM. The CDR3 is 15 residues long. Deletions cut 5 bases from V and 1 base from J, with 14 bases between. CDR3 residues: CASSRSGTQNTEAFF. Here the CDR3 DNA reads TGTGCCAGCAGTCGATCAGGGACGCAGAACACTGAAGCTTTCTTT.

This rearrangement joins TRBV2 to TRBJ1-1; possibly TRBD1 for D (5 bases). The CDR3 is made up of 14 amino acids. Trimming removed 1 base from V and 8 bases from J, with 14 bases in between. Germline CDR1 is SNHLY and CDR2 is FYNNEI. The CDR3, as DNA: TGTGCCAGCAGTGAAGTGGGGGGACCCACCGAAGCTTTCTTT. Translated, it gives CASSEVGGPTEAFF. The full variable domain, rest sourced from reference TRBV2 and TRBJ1-1, is EPEVTQTPSHQVTQMGQEVILRCVPISNHLYFYWYRQILGQKVEFLVSFYNNEISEKSEIFDDQFSVERPDGSNFTLKIRSTKLEDSAMYFCASSEVGGPTEAFFGQGTRLTVV.

This clone was counted once. The rearrangement joins TRBV20-1 to TRBJ1-6, with D unclear. Germline V CDR1 and CDR2: DFQATT, SNEGSKA (reference sequence). This CDR3 is built from 14 residues. The V gene lost 3 bases and the J gene lost 3 bases, with 9 bases spanning the gap. CDR3 residues: CSASAGVYNSPLHF. The CDR3 nucleotides are TGCAGTGCTAGTGCCGGGGTCTATAATTCACCCCTCCACTTT.

The chain is built from TRBV7-2 and TRBJ1-3; a possible D gene is TRBD1 (6 bases). The V and J ends lost 3 bases and 6 bases respectively, with 12 bases between them. From germline, CDR1 is SGHTA and CDR2 FQGNSA. The CDR3 length is 14 residues. CDR3: CASSFQGLKNTIYF. For the CDR3, the DNA is TGTGCCAGCAGCTTTCAGGGGCTCAAAAACACCATATATTTT.

This rearrangement joins TRBV11-3 to TRBJ1-4; 9 bases agree with TRBD1. The CDR3 extends over 14 amino acids. Trimming took 5 bases from V and 8 from J; bases not matched to a gene: 6. The germline gives CDR1 SGHNT, CDR2 YENEEA. The CDR3 protein is CASSPGQGKEKLFF. In DNA, the CDR3 is TGTGCCAGCAGCCCGGGACAGGGAAAGGAAAAACTGTTTTTT.

This chain connects TRBV5-1 to TRBJ1-1; D is undetermined. CDR1 and CDR2 (germline): SGHRS, YFSETQ. The CDR3 has 14 residues. Between the trimmed V and J ends, which lost 4 bases and 6 bases, there was a span of 16 bases. As DNA, the CDR3 is TGCGCCAGCAGCCTTGGCACGCTTTCTTCTGAAGCTTTCTTT. Translation gives CASSLGTLSSEAFF.

CDR3 residues: CASPGHLNTEAFF. The CDR3 DNA reads TGTGCCAGTCCGGGACATCTGAACACTGAAGCTTTCTTT. The V and J genes are TRBV21-1 and TRBJ1-1; the table gives TRBD1 as D, unverified against the DNA. TRBV21-1 is a documented pseudogene. The CDR3 length is 13 residues.

This rearrangement joins TRBV6-4 to TRBJ2-1; maybe TRBD2 (5 bases). The CDR3 contains 15 residues. The V end lost 6 bases, the J end lost 1 base, and 13 bases lay between the germline ends. Germline CDR1 reads MRHNA; CDR2 reads SNTAGT. The CDR3 bases are TGTGCCAGCAGCTATGACGGGAATTCCTACAATGAGCAGTTCTTC. Its protein product is CASSYDGNSYNEQFF.